This T cell receptor (beta chain) came from a study of blood T cells in healthy people across ages. In this sample, this clonotype turned up once. The target antigen is unknown. Sample donors were healthy Caucasian individuals that came from Russia, aged roughly 6 to 95. The CDR3 loop spans 16 amino acids. The V end lost 3 bases, the J end lost 3 bases, and 18 bases lay between the germline ends. CDR1 and CDR2 (germline): MNHNS, SASEGT. Study conclusions and caveats: Diversity figures derived from one million T cells were judged to underestimate the true value. Unsorted PBMC material precluded a definitive naive versus antigen-experienced comparison.

Alongside a J-beta primer mix, a sample-barcoded 5' primer served in a second PCR lasting about 7 to 12 cycles. No fewer than 3 million CDR3-containing paired-end reads came from each sample. One entry per CDR3 protein results from TCRdb running MiXCR on the 5' RACE reads. The sample holds roughly 1,500,000 distinct CDR3 sequences, 40% to 50% seen once. The specimen sequenced was blood. The chain couples TRBV6-1 to TRBJ2-7; D might be TRBD2 (5 bases). This receptor was obtained from a woman under 30 in good health. This CDR3 is CASSDGVRPRDYEQYF. The CDR3 nucleotides are TGTGCCAGCAGTGATGGTGTGAGACCCCGGGACTACGAGCAGTACTTC.